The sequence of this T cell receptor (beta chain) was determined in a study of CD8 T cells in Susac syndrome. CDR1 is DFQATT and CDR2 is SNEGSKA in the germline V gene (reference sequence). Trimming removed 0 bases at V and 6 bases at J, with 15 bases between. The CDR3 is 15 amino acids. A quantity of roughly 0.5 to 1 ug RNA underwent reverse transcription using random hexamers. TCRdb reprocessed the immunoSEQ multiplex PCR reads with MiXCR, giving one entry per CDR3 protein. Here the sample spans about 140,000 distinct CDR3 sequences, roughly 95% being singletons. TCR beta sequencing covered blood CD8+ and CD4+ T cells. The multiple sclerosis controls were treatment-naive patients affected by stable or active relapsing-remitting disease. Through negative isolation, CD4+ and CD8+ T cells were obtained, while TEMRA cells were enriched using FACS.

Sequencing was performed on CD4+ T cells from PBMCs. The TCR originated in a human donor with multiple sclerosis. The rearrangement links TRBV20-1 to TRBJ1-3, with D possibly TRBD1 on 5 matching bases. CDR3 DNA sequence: TGCAGTGCTAGAGATGGCCGGGACCTGGAAAACACCATATATTTT. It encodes CSARDGRDLENTIYF.